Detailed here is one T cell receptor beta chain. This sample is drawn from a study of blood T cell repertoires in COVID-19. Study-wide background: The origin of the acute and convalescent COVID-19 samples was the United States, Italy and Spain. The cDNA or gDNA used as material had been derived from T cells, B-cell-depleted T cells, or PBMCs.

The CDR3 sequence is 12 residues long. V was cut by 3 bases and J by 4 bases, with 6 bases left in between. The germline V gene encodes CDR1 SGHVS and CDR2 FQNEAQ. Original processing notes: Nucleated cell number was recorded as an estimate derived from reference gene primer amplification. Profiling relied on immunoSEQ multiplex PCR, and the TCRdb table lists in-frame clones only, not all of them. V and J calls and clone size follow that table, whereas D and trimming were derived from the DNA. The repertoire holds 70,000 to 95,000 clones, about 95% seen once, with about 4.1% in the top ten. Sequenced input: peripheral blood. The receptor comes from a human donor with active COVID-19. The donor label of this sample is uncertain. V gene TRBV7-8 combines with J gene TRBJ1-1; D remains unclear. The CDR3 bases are TGTGCCAGCAGCTTTAGAAGCACTGAAGCTTTCTTT. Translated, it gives CASSFRSTEAFF.